The 15 T cell receptor beta chains below come from one sample, sequenced in a study of T-cell memory formation after mild COVID-19. One entry per CDR3 protein results from TCRdb running MiXCR on the 5' RACE reads. Among just over 300,000 distinct CDR3 sequences listed, just under 20% were seen once. The sample taken for sequencing was PBMCs or a T cell subset sorted from them (not recorded which). Receptors were obtained from a man aged 18 to 29 who had mild COVID-19 (a few samples of this study predate the infection). Cell type and time point are not known.

The chain combines TRBV27 with TRBJ2-7; D possibly corresponds to TRBD2 (6 bases). The CDR3 length is 14 residues. Trimming stripped 4 bases from V and 0 bases from J, with 10 bases between. CDR1 MNHEY and CDR2 SMNVEV come from the germline V gene (reference sequence). CDR3 residues: CASSWSSDSYEQYF. In DNA form, the CDR3 reads TGTGCCAGCAGTTGGTCTAGCGACTCCTACGAGCAGTACTTC.

In this sample, this clonotype turned up a few times. This chain links TRBV4-1 with TRBJ2-1; unclear D gene. The CDR3 consists of 13 residues. Trimming removed 2 bases at V and 9 bases at J, with 11 bases between. Germline CDR1 MGHRA, CDR2 YSYEKL. CDR3 residues: CASSQLTVGEQFF. Here the CDR3 DNA reads TGCGCCAGCAGCCAACTTACGGTGGGTGAGCAGTTCTTC.

This clonotype was seen repeatedly, ten times or more. The V call is TRBV2, the J call TRBJ2-1; 10 positions match TRBD1. The V gene's germline CDR1 is SNHLY and CDR2 FYNNEI. The V gene end was trimmed by 4 bases and the J gene end by 4 bases; junction bases not matched to a gene: 4. This CDR3 is 15 amino acids long. The CDR3 is CASSGPGQGYNEQFF. The CDR3 region has the DNA TGTGCCAGCAGTGGCCCGGGACAGGGGTACAATGAGCAGTTCTTC.

The V gene is TRBV7-9, the J gene TRBJ2-6; no firm D call. The V gene's germline CDR1 is SEHNR and CDR2 FQNEAQ (reference sequence). This CDR3 is 16 amino acids long. Trimming cost V 1 base and J 0 bases, with 7 bases left between them. The CDR3 region has the DNA TGTGCCAGCAGCTTAGGGGTAGACTCTGGGGCCAACGTCCTGACTTTC. Translation: CASSLGVDSGANVLTF. The whole variable domain, remainder taken from reference TRBV7-9 and TRBJ2-6, is DTGVSQNPRHKITKRGQNVTFRCDPISEHNRLYWYRQTLGQGPEFLTYFQNEAQLEKSRLLSDRFSAERPKGSFSTLEIQRTEQGDSAMYLCASSLGVDSGANVLTFGAGSRLTVL.

This clonotype was found a few times. In nucleotides, the CDR3 is TGTGCCAGCAGTTCCGGGGGGGACAGGGTGAAAGGCTACACCTTC. Encoded protein: CASSSGGDRVKGYTF. V is TRBV28 and J is TRBJ1-2; 9 bases map to TRBD1. CDR3 size: 15 residues. Germline CDR1 and CDR2: MDHEN and SYDVKM. V shed 4 bases and J 8 bases; nucleotides not matched to a gene: 11.

The chain carries TRBV7-9 and TRBJ2-1; D may be TRBD1 (5 bases). Germline CDR1 reads SEHNR; CDR2 reads FQNEAQ (reference sequence). V gave up 5 bases and J gave up 8 bases, with 13 bases separating them. The CDR3 has 13 residues. The DNA of the CDR3 is TGTGCCAGCAGCACAGGATCCGGTGATGAGCAGTTCTTC. It is translated as CASSTGSGDEQFF.

The rearrangement uses TRBV3-1 and TRBJ1-1, with 9 bases fitting TRBD1. Germline CDR1 reads LGHDT; CDR2 reads YNNKEL (reference sequence). This CDR3 region has 14 residues. Trimming took 2 bases from V and 11 from J; bases not matched to a gene: 9. The CDR3 reads CASSQRWTGDGAFF. DNA of the CDR3: TGTGCCAGCAGCCAAAGGTGGACAGGGGACGGGGCTTTCTTT.

V usage is TRBV3-1 and J usage is TRBJ2-7; D remains ambiguous. V dropped 0 bases and J dropped 0 bases, with 6 bases sitting between them. The CDR3 covers 14 residues. Looked up from germline, CDR1 is LGHDT and CDR2 is YNNKEL (reference sequence). The CDR3 DNA sequence: TGTGCCAGCAGCCAAGAGCCTCGCTCCTACGAGCAGTACTTC. Translating gives CASSQEPRSYEQYF.

This clonotype was seen a few times. The chain couples TRBV20-1 to TRBJ2-5; the match to TRBD1 covers 8 bases. Germline lookup yields CDR1 DFQATT and CDR2 SNEGSKA (reference sequence). This CDR3 spans 13 amino acids. V shed 3 bases and J 3 bases; nucleotides not matched to a gene: 3. DNA for the CDR3: TGCAGTGCTAGTCAGGGGGCGGAAGAGACCCAGTACTTC. This codes for CSASQGAEETQYF.

The genes are TRBV5-1 and TRBJ2-5, with 8 bases aligning to TRBD2. Germline V gene sequence: CDR1 SGHRS, CDR2 YFSETQ. J was trimmed by 1 base and V by 1 base; bases with no gene match: 3. CDR3 length: 15 amino acids. The CDR3 protein is CASSLSLAGQETQYF. The CDR3 region has the DNA TGCGCCAGCAGCTTGTCCCTAGCGGGCCAAGAGACCCAGTACTTC. Full variable domain (outside the CDR3, taken from reference TRBV5-1 and TRBJ2-5): KAGVTQTPRYLIKTRGQQVTLSCSPISGHRSVSWYQQTPGQGLQFLFEYFSETQRNKGNFPGRFSGRQFSNSRSEMNVSTLELGDSALYLCASSLSLAGQETQYFGPGTRLLVL.

This clonotype was seen more than once but under ten times. The rearrangement links TRBV5-8 to TRBJ1-5; 8 bases are shared with TRBD1. Trimming cost V 2 bases and J 7 bases; bases outside gene matches: 14. Germline V gene sequence: CDR1 SGHTS, CDR2 YDEGEE. The CDR3 runs to 17 residues. CDR3 sequence (DNA): TGTGCCAGCAGCTTCCGGACTAGGACAGGGCCTGGCCAGCCCCAGCATTTT. This codes for CASSFRTRTGPGQPQHF.

The rearrangement uses TRBV20-1 and TRBJ2-1; 10 nucleotides match TRBD2. Per germline, CDR1 DFQATT and CDR2 SNEGSKA (reference sequence). The CDR3 consists of 15 residues. V was clipped by 4 bases and J by 0 bases; unmatched bases: 3. In DNA, the CDR3 is TGCAGTGCTAATAGCGGGGGGCCCTCCTACAATGAGCAGTTCTTC. Amino acid sequence: CSANSGGPSYNEQFF.

This clonotype was seen a few times. V and J are TRBV4-3 and TRBJ1-2; D ambiguous. Germline CDR1 and CDR2: LGHNA and YSLEER. Trimming removed 4 bases at V and 4 bases at J, with 13 bases between. There are 14 residues in the CDR3. The chain's CDR3 is CASSPTGESYGYTF. CDR3 coding DNA: TGCGCCAGCAGCCCCACGGGCGAGAGCTATGGCTACACCTTC.

This clonotype was counted a few times. The rearrangement links TRBV6-2 or TRBV6-3 to TRBJ2-1; no clear D. The CDR3 is made up of 15 amino acids. V was clipped by 2 bases and J by 1 base, with 9 bases between them. The germline V gene has CDR1 MNHEY and CDR2 SVGEGT. In DNA form, the CDR3 reads TGTGCCAGCAGTTACAACCAGCTTTCCTACAATGAGCAGTTCTTC. Translation: CASSYNQLSYNEQFF.

This clonotype was observed a handful of times. The chain carries TRBV15 and TRBJ2-3, with D unresolved. Per the germline V gene, CDR1 is LNHNV and CDR2 is YYDKDF (reference sequence). This CDR3 has 11 residues. The V and J ends lost 4 bases and 8 bases respectively, with 7 bases between them. In DNA form, the CDR3 reads TGTGCCACCAGCAAGGACGGTACGCAGTATTTT. Amino acid sequence: CATSKDGTQYF.